A selection of T cell receptor beta chains follows, all from one sample in a study of Ad26.COV2.S vaccination and SARS-CoV-2 variants. Sequencing was performed with immunoSEQ multiplex PCR; in TCRdb, only in-frame clones are kept and a portion is missing. The table has about 350,000 clones, just over 90% seen once. Sequenced here: peripheral blood, sampled after recovery from COVID-19. Receptors originate from a human donor who had recovered from COVID-19. CDR3s include the opening cysteine and the closing phenylalanine or tryptophan. Fields, in order: D gene, clone size, V gene, J gene, CDR3 DNA, CDR3 protein. The D gene is left open where the match is weak. The size of a clone is reported for some rows only, either as once, few or many, or as a class for expanded clones.

>-|-|TRBV5-1|TRBJ1-2
TGCGCCAGCAGCTTAGGCACAGACAATGACTACTATGGCTACACCTTC
CASSLGTDNDYYGYTF
>-|-|TRBV5-6|TRBJ1-2
TGTGCCAGCAGCTTGGAACCCTATGGCTACACCTTC
CASSLEPYGYTF
>-|-|TRBV27|TRBJ2-3
TGTGCCAGCAGTTTAGAAGGCCGGACTACGCAGTATTTT
CASSLEGRTTQYF
>TRBD1|-|TRBV27|TRBJ1-3
TGTGCCAGCAGTTTAGAAGGGACAGGGGGGAGCACCATATATTTT
CASSLEGTGGSTIYF
>TRBD1|-|TRBV5-6|TRBJ2-1
TGTGCCAGCAGCTACAGGTCCGGGACAGGCCTCAATGAGCAGTTCTTC
CASSYRSGTGLNEQFF
>-|-|TRBV3-1/TRBV3-2|TRBJ2-1
TGTGCCAGCAGCCAAGACCTAGAGTCCTACAATGAGCAGTTCTTC
CASSQDLESYNEQFF
>-|-|TRBV5-1|TRBJ1-1
TGCGCCAGCAGCTTGGATCTTGGGCAGAACGAGAGAGCTTTCTTT
CASSLDLGQNERAFF
>TRBD1|-|TRBV10-2|TRBJ2-3
TGCGCCAGCAGCCCCGAGGGACAGTTCCAGTATTTT
CASSPEGQFQYF
>TRBD1|-|TRBV6-2/TRBV6-3|TRBJ1-4
TGTGCCAGCAGTACCCACCAGGGGGCAAATGAAAAACTGTTTTTT
CASSTHQGANEKLFF
>-|-|TRBV19|TRBJ1-5
TGTACCAGTAGTATGGATTGGACTCCTATGGGCAATCAGCCCCAGCATTTT
CTSSMDWTPMGNQPQHF
>-|-|TRBV2|TRBJ2-7
TGTGCCAGCAGTGAAACTAAAGTCGGCTACGAGCAGTACTTC
CASSETKVGYEQYF
>TRBD2|few|TRBV4-2|TRBJ2-7
TGTGCCAGCAGCTTGACTAGCGGGATTAACCACGAGCAGTACTTC
CASSLTSGINHEQYF
>-|-|TRBV5-6|TRBJ1-4
TGTGCCAGCAGCCCCCTGAGGGGGAATGAAAAACTGTTTTTT
CASSPLRGNEKLFF
>-|few|TRBV2|TRBJ1-5
TGTGCCAGCAGTGCCCAGCGGAGGGTCTGGCAGCCCCAGCATTTT
CASSAQRRVWQPQHF
>-|-|TRBV6-5|TRBJ1-1
TGTGCCAGCAGCGCTGGGGGTAAGGAGGCTTTCTTT
CASSAGGKEAFF
>TRBD2|once|TRBV19|TRBJ2-3
TGTGCCAGTAGTACCTTGACTAGCGGATATACAGATACGCAGTATTTT
CASSTLTSGYTDTQYF
>TRBD2|-|TRBV6-2/TRBV6-3|TRBJ2-4
TGTGCCAGCAGTTACTCGGCTAGCGGGGGTCAAAACATTCAGTACTTC
CASSYSASGGQNIQYF
>TRBD1|-|TRBV19|TRBJ1-3
TGTGCCAGTAGTATGGGGTCGGGACAGGCCATCTCTGGAAACACCATATATTTT
CASSMGSGQAISGNTIYF
>TRBD1|-|TRBV18|TRBJ1-6
TGTGCCAGCTCACCACCGACAGGGCCAAGCTATTCACCCCTCCACTTT
CASSPPTGPSYSPLHF
>-|-|TRBV27|TRBJ2-7
TGTGCCAGCAGTTCACGGGACACCTTCTACGAGCAGTACTTC
CASSSRDTFYEQYF